The T cell receptor beta chain described here comes from a study of cytomegalovirus exposure and HLA in healthy donors. CDR3 length equals 15 residues. Germline V gene data show CDR1 as MNHEY and CDR2 as SMNVEV (reference sequence). V gave up 5 bases and J gave up 4 bases; unmatched junction bases: 7. Study-wide results and limits: Cytomegalovirus-associated status was assigned to some 180 TCR beta chains. Most TCR sequences proved rare, with some public TCRs found in many donors.

In this sample, this clone turned up a few times. Its antigen is not known. PCR employed 60 Vbeta and 13 Jbeta primers. Only in-frame clones appear in the TCRdb table, and some are missing; sequencing was by immunoSEQ multiplex PCR. The sample includes around 190,000 clones, more than 70% of them seen just once. This sequence originates from a woman aged 40 to 49 in good health and CMV-seronegative. The sequenced sample consisted of PBMCs. The rearrangement links TRBV27 to TRBJ2-1, with 8 bases matching TRBD2. CDR3 bases: TGTGCCAGCAGTCTGTATAGCGGGATATACAATGAGCAGTTCTTC. The encoded protein is CASSLYSGIYNEQFF.